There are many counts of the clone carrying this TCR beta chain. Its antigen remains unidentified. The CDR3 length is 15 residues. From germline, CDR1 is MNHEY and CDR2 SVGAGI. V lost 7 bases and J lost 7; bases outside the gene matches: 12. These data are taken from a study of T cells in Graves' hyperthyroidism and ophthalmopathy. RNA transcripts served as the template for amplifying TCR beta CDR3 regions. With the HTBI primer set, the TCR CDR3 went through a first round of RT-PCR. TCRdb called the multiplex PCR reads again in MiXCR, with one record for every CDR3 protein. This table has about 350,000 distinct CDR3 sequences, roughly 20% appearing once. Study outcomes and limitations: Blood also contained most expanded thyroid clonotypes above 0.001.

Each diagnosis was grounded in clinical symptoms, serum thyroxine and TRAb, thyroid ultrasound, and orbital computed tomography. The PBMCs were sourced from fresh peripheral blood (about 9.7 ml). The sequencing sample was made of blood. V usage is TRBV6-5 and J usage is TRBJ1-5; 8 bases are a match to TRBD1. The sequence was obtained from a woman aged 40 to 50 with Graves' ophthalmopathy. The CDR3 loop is CASNGARGLRQPQHF. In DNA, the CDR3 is TGTGCCAGCAACGGGGCCAGGGGGCTGAGGCAGCCCCAGCATTTT.